One sample yielded the 3 T cell receptor beta chains listed below, sequenced in a study of control samples from healthy donors and cancer patients. The data were produced by immunoSEQ multiplex PCR, yet TCRdb's version contains in-frame clones alone and is incomplete. The data hold more than 95,000 clones, with more than 75% observed a single time. Sequencing used blood. Receptors originate from a man younger than 35 in good health.

This clone was found once. The chain employs TRBV14 and TRBJ1-2; TRBD1 matches at 7 bases. The ends lost 5 bases at V and 5 bases at J; junction bases unmatched: 8. The CDR3 is made up of 14 amino acids. Per the germline V gene, CDR1 is SGHDN and CDR2 is FVKESK. The CDR3, as DNA: TGTGCCAGCAGCTCTTGGGACAGTCAATATGGCTACACCTTC. Translation gives CASSSWDSQYGYTF.

V and J are TRBV19 and TRBJ2-3; 10 bases line up with TRBD1. V shed 3 bases, J shed 5 bases, and the junction held 5 bases outside the gene matches. The CDR3 has 15 residues. Germline loops: CDR1 LNHDA, CDR2 SQIVND (reference sequence). The CDR3 coding sequence is TGTGCCAGTAGTATCGGACAGGGGGGAGTAGATACGCAGTATTTT. It is translated as CASSIGQGGVDTQYF. The whole variable domain, remainder taken from reference TRBV19 and TRBJ2-3, is DGGITQSPKYLFRKEGQNVTLSCEQNLNHDAMYWYRQDPGQGLRLIYYSQIVNDFQKGDIAEGYSVSREKKESFPLTVTSAQKNPTAFYLCASSIGQGGVDTQYFGPGTRLTVL.

This clone was seen only a few times. The gene calls are TRBV24-1 and TRBJ2-2, with D perhaps TRBD2 (6 bases). There are 16 residues in the CDR3. V lost 4 bases and J 7 bases, leaving 18 bases between the germline ends. Germline-derived CDR1 and CDR2 are KGHDR and SFDVKD. CDR3 sequence: CATSDKGTGGRGELFF. As DNA, the CDR3 is TGTGCCACCAGTGACAAGGGGACCGGAGGGCGCGGGGAGCTGTTTTTT.